This TCR beta chain was recorded in a study of patients and donors after allogeneic stem cell transplantation (dated by TCRdb to 2019 to 2021). Measured from the cysteine to the phenylalanine, the CDR3 is 12 residues long. Only the CDR3 part of the read is kept: 36 bases, read in frame from the first base. CDR1 is given as SEHNR and CDR2 as FQNEAQ, both from the germline V gene (reference sequence). V loses 2 bases of germline sequence and J loses 8 bases, and the interval between the two ends is 9 bases. Receptor libraries were prepared by RT-PCR. The data were produced on a NextSeq 550. The public reads were quality trimmed at Q25 with fastp and then assembled into clones with MiXCR by TCRdb, keeping productive beta chains. Entries that share a CDR3 protein sequence are merged under the most common genes and DNA. The sample yields approximately 200,000 distinct CDR3 sequences; roughly two fifths were counted once. The biggest ten clones account for less than 40% of the sample.

This clonotype has just a few counts. Which antigen it targets is not known. Base-call qualities are not available, and no considerably larger clone is one nucleotide away. The rearranged segments are TRBV7-9 and TRBJ1-2; the D gene cannot be resolved reliably. The clonotype originates from a human donor who was either an allogeneic HSCT recipient or a stem cell or donor lymphocyte infusion donor (not recorded which). It is not recorded whose cells these are; they may come from a transplant donor. Input material: blood, either unsorted or a sorted T cell fraction (not recorded which). The CDR3 sequence is CASSLLTRGYTF. The bases are TGTGCCAGCAGCTTACTGACACGCGGCTACACCTTC. Reference TRBV7-9 and TRBJ1-2 genes cover what lies past the CDR3, so the full variable domain is DTGVSQNPRHKITKRGQNVTFRCDPISEHNRLYWYRQTLGQGPEFLTYFQNEAQLEKSRLLSDRFSAERPKGSFSTLEIQRTEQGDSAMYLCASSLLTRGYTFGSGTRLTVV.